These T cell receptor beta chains were read from a single sample in a study of blood T cell repertoires in COVID-19. Clones were sequenced by immunoSEQ multiplex PCR, and TCRdb holds only the in-frame ones, with some missing. The data show some 280,000 clones, with 75% to 90% seen just once and 0.85% to 1% held by the top ten. The sequenced sample consisted of peripheral blood. These TCRs come from a woman in her 40s who had recovered from COVID-19. The CDR3 runs from the conserved cysteine through the conserved F or W. D genes are given only for firm matches. The size of a clone is reported for some rows only, either as once, few or many, or as a class for expanded clones.

J | V | D | size | CDR3 | DNA
TRBJ1-6 | TRBV25-1 | NA | NA | CASSESGQYNSPLHF | TGTGCCAGCAGTGAATCCGGACAATATAATTCACCCCTCCACTTT
TRBJ2-7 | TRBV4-1 | NA | few | CASSLDSRTSEQYF | TGCGCCAGCAGCCTCGACAGCCGTACCTCCGAGCAGTACTTC
TRBJ2-3 | TRBV3-1/TRBV3-2 | NA | NA | CASSQDASTDTQYF | TGTGCCAGCAGCCAAGACGCGAGCACAGATACGCAGTATTTT
TRBJ2-3 | TRBV6-6 | TRBD2 | NA | CASSHGLAGAVTDTQYF | TGTGCCAGCAGTCACGGACTAGCGGGAGCTGTCACAGATACGCAGTATTTT
TRBJ2-7 | TRBV2 | TRBD1 | NA | CASCTGTGSYEQYF | TGTGCCAGCTGTACCGGGACAGGTTCCTACGAGCAGTACTTC
TRBJ2-6 | TRBV2 | NA | NA | CASSSSGANVLTF | TGTGCCAGCAGCAGCTCTGGGGCCAACGTCCTGACTTTC
TRBJ2-7 | TRBV27 | TRBD1 | NA | CASSDRGKVYEQYF | TGTGCCAGCAGCGACAGGGGAAAGGTCTACGAGCAGTACTTC
TRBJ2-7 | TRBV6-5 | NA | once | CASRDGAGEQYF | TGTGCCAGCAGAGACGGAGCGGGCGAGCAGTACTTC
TRBJ2-3 | TRBV7-9 | TRBD1 | NA | CASSLPAGGTVDTQYF | TGTGCCAGCAGCTTACCGGCAGGGGGCACCGTGGATACGCAGTATTTT
TRBJ1-1 | TRBV10-3 | NA | NA | CAITSETGITEAFF | TGTGCCATCACTTCGGAGACAGGAATCACTGAAGCTTTCTTT
TRBJ2-5 | TRBV7-6 | NA | once | CASAGASPLAMRETQYF | TGTGCCAGTGCAGGGGCCAGTCCACTAGCGATGCGAGAGACCCAGTACTTC
TRBJ2-1 | TRBV5-1 | NA | NA | CATQLGRGGSHNEQFF | TGCGCCACCCAGCTTGGGAGGGGGGGGAGCCACAATGAGCAGTTCTTC
TRBJ2-2 | TRBV24-1 | TRBD2 | NA | CATSEASGRGTGELFF | TGTGCCACCAGTGAGGCTAGCGGGAGAGGCACCGGGGAGCTGTTTTTT
TRBJ1-3 | TRBV24-1 | NA | NA | CATSDWWESPGNTIYF | TGTGCCACCAGTGATTGGTGGGAGTCCCCTGGAAACACCATATATTTT
TRBJ1-1 | TRBV6-5 | NA | NA | CASSYSGRDTEAFF | TGTGCCAGCAGTTACTCCGGCCGGGACACTGAAGCTTTCTTT
TRBJ1-4 | TRBV27 | NA | once | CASSLSSGGTNEKLFF | TGTGCCAGCAGCCTTAGTTCGGGGGGCACTAATGAAAAACTGTTTTTT
TRBJ2-7 | TRBV20-1 | NA | NA | CSAPTHGEQYF | TGCAGTGCTCCGACTCATGGCGAGCAGTACTTC
TRBJ2-1 | TRBV4-2 | NA | NA | CASRLKYRTPPVEQFF | TGTGCCAGCAGACTCAAGTACAGGACACCTCCCGTTGAGCAGTTCTTC
TRBJ2-5 | TRBV7-6 | NA | NA | CASTKLGHPETQYF | TGTGCCAGCACTAAATTGGGACACCCGGAGACCCAGTACTTC
TRBJ1-5 | TRBV27 | TRBD1 | once | CAKEGGFGHSNQPQHF | TGTGCAAAAGAAGGGGGCTTCGGCCATAGCAATCAGCCCCAGCATTTT